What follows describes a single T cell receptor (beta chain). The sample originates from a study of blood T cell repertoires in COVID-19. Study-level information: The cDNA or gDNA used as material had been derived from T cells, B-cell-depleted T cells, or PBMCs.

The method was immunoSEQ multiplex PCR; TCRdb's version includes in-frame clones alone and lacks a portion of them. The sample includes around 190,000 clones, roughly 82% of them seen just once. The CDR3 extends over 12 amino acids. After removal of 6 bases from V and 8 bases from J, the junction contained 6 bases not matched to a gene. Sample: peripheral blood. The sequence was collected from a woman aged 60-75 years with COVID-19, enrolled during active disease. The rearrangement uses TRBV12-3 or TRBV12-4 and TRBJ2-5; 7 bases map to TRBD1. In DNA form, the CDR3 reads TGTGCCAGCAGCCCAGGGACAGCCACCCAGTACTTC. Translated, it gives CASSPGTATQYF.